This TCR beta chain was recovered during a study of blood T cell repertoires in COVID-19. The germline V gene has CDR1 SGHTA and CDR2 FQGTGA. Deletions cut 5 bases from V and 2 bases from J, with 10 bases between. The length of the CDR3 is 14 residues. Assay used: immunoSEQ multiplex PCR; TCRdb lists only in-frame clones, some missing. The repertoire holds about 160,000 clones, with about 85% as singletons. J is TRBJ1-5 and V is TRBV7-3; D might be TRBD1 (5 bases). The source material was peripheral blood. This sequence was found in a human donor with acute or convalescent COVID-19. The donor label of this sample is uncertain. CDR3 in amino acids: CASSLRRGNQPQHF. DNA of the CDR3: TGTGCCAGCAGCCTACGCAGGGGCAATCAGCCCCAGCATTTT.